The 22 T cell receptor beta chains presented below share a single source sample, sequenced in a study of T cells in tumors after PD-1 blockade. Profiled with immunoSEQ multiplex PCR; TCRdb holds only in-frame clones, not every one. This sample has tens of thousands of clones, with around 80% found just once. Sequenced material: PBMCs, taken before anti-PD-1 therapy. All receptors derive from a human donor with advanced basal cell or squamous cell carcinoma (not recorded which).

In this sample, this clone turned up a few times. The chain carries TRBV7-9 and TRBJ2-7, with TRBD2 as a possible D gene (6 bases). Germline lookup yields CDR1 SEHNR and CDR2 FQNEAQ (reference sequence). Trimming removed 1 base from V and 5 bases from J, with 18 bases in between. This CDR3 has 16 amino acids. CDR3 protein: CASSLVGGFPQHEQYF. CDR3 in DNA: TGTGCCAGCAGCTTAGTTGGGGGGTTTCCGCAGCACGAGCAGTACTTC.

CDR3: CASSLDSVNTEAFF. DNA for the CDR3: TGTGCCAGCAGTCTGGACAGCGTGAACACTGAAGCTTTCTTT. V usage is TRBV14 and J usage is TRBJ1-1; D perhaps matches TRBD1 (6 bases). The V and J ends lost 6 bases and 0 bases respectively, with 11 bases between them. The CDR3 extends over 14 amino acids. The germline V gene encodes CDR1 SGHDN and CDR2 FVKESK.

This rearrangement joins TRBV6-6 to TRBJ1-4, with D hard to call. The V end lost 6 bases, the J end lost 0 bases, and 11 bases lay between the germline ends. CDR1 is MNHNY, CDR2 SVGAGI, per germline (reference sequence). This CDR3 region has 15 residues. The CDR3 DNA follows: TGTGCCAGCAGCCTTCAGAAAGCAACTAATGAAAAACTGTTTTTT. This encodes CASSLQKATNEKLFF.

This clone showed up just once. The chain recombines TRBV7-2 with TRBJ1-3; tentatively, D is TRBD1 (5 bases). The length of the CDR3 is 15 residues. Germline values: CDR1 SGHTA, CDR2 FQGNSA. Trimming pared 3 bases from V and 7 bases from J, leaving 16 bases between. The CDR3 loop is CASSFQGYLGNTIYF. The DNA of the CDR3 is TGTGCCAGCAGCTTCCAGGGTTATCTTGGGAACACCATATATTTT.

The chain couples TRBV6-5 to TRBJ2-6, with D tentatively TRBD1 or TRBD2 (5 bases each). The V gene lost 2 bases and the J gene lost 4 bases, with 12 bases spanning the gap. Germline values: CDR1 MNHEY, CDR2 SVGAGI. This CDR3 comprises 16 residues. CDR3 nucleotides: TGTGCCAGCAGTTACCCTTCCGGGACCGGGGCCAACGTCCTGACTTTC. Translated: CASSYPSGTGANVLTF.

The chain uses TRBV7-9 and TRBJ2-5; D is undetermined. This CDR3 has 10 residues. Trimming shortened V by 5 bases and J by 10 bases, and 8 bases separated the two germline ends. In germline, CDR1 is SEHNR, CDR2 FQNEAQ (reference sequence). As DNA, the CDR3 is TGTGCCAGCAGCCAGGATATCCAGTACTTC. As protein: CASSQDIQYF. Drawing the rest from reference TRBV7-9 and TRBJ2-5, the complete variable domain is DTGVSQNPRHKITKRGQNVTFRCDPISEHNRLYWYRQTLGQGPEFLTYFQNEAQLEKSRLLSDRFSAERPKGSFSTLEIQRTEQGDSAMYLCASSQDIQYFGPGTRLLVL.

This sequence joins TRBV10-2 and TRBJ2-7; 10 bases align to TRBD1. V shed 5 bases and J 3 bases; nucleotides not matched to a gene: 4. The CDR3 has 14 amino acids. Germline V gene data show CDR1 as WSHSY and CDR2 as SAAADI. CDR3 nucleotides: TGCGCCAGCAGTCTCGGACAGGGGGGCTACGAGCAGTACTTC. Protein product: CASSLGQGGYEQYF.

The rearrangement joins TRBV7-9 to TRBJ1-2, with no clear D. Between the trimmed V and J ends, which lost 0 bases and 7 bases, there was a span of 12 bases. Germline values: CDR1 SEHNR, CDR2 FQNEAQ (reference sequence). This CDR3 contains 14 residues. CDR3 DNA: TGTGCCAGCAGCTTAGCGGCGCTCGATAGTGGCTACACCTTC. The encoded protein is CASSLAALDSGYTF.

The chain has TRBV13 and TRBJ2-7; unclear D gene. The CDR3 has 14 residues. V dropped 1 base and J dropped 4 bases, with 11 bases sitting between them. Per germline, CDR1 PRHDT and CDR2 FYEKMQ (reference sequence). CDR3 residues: CASSLDAFQYEQYF. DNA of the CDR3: TGTGCCAGCAGCTTAGACGCGTTCCAGTACGAGCAGTACTTC.

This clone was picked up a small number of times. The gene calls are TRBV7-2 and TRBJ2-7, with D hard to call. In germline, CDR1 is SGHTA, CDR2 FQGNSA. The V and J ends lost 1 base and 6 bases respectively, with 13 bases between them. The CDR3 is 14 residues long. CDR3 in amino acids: CASSLGFVSGEQYF. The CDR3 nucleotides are TGTGCCAGCAGCTTAGGGTTTGTCTCGGGCGAGCAGTACTTC. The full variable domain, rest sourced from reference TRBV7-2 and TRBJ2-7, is GAGVSQSPSNKVTEKGKDVELRCDPISGHTALYWYRQSLGQGLEFLIYFQGNSAPDKSGLPSDRFSAERTGGSVSTLTIQRTQQEDSAVYLCASSLGFVSGEQYFGPGTRLTVT.

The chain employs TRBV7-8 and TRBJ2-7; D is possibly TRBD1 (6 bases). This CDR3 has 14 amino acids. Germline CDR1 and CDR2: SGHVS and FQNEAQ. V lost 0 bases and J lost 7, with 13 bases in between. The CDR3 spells CASSLAGGVREQYF. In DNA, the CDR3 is TGTGCCAGCAGCTTAGCAGGGGGTGTAAGAGAGCAGTACTTC.

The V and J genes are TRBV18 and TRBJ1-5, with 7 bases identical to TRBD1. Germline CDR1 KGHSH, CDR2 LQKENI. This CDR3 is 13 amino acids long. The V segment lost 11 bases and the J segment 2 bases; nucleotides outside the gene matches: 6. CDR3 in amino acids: CAGHRGGNQPQHF. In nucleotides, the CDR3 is TGTGCCGGGCACAGGGGAGGCAATCAGCCCCAGCATTTT.

The chain's CDR3 is CASSYVAPLAETQYF. CDR3 DNA: TGTGCCAGCAGTTACGTAGCGCCGCTGGCGGAGACCCAGTACTTC. This chain connects TRBV6-6 to TRBJ2-5; the D gene is possibly TRBD2 (5 bases). Trimming left V 2 bases short and J 5 bases short, with 15 bases between. Germline loops: CDR1 MNHNY, CDR2 SVGAGI (reference sequence). The CDR3 is 15 residues long.

The CDR3 here is CASSEQLVMGNEQFF. As DNA, the CDR3 is TGTGCCAGCAGTGAACAACTGGTGATGGGGAATGAGCAGTTCTTC. J is TRBJ2-1 and V is TRBV6-1; no reliable D call. Germline lookup yields CDR1 MNHNS and CDR2 SASEGT. V lost 2 bases and J lost 7, with 15 bases in between. The CDR3 is 15 residues long.

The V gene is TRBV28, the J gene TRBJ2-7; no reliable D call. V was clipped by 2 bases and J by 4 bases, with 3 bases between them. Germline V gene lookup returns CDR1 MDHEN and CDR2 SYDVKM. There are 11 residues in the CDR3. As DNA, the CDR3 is TGTGCCAGCAGTTTAGCGTACGAGCAGTACTTC. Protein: CASSLAYEQYF. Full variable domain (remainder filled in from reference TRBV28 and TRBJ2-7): DVKVTQSSRYLVKRTGEKVFLECVQDMDHENMFWYRQDPGLGLRLIYFSYDVKMKEKGDIPEGYSVSREKKERFSLILESASTNQTSMYLCASSLAYEQYFGPGTRLTVT.

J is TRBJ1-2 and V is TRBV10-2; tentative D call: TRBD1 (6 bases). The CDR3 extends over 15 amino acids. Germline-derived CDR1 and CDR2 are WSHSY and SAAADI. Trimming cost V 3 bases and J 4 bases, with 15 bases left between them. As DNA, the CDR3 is TGCGCCAGCAGTGACACCCAGGGGCCAGGCTATGGCTACACCTTC. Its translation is CASSDTQGPGYGYTF.

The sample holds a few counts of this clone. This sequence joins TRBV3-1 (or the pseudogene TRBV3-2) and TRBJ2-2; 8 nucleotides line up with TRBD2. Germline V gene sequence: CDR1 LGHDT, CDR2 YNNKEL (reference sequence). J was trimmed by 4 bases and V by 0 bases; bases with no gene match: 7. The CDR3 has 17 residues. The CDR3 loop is CASSQDLGLVSTGELFF. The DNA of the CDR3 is TGTGCCAGCAGCCAAGATTTGGGACTAGTCTCCACCGGGGAGCTGTTTTTT.

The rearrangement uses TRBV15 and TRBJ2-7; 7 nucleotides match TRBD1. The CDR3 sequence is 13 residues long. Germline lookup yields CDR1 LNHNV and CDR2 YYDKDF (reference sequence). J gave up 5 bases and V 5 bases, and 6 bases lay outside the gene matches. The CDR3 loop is CATSGTGVHEQYF. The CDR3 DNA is TGTGCCACCAGCGGAACAGGGGTCCACGAGCAGTACTTC.

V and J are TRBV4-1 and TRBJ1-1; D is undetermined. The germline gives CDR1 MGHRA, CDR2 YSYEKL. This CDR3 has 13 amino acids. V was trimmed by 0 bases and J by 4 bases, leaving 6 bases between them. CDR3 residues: CASSQEGSTEAFF. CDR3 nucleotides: TGCGCCAGCAGCCAAGAAGGGAGCACTGAAGCTTTCTTT.

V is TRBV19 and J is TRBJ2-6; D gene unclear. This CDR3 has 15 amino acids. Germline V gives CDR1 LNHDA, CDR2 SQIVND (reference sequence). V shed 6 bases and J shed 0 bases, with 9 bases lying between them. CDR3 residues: CASSETVSGANVLTF. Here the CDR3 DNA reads TGTGCCAGTAGCGAAACAGTCTCTGGGGCCAACGTCCTGACTTTC.

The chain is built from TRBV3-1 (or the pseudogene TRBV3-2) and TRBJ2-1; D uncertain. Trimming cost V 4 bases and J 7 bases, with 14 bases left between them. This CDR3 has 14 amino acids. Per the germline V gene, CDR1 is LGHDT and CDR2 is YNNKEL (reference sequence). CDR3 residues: CASSLLLDPNEQFF. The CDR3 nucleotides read TGTGCCAGCAGCCTCCTCCTGGATCCAAATGAGCAGTTCTTC.

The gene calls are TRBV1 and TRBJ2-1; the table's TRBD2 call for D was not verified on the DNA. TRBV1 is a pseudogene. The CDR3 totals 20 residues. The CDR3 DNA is TGCACCAGCAGCCAAGAGCCAGCGGGGGATTACTACCACTCCTACAATGAGCAGTTCTTC. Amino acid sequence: CTSSQEPAGDYYHSYNEQFF.